A single T cell receptor beta chain is shown here with its context. Its antigen is undetermined. Per the germline V gene, CDR1 is SGDLS and CDR2 is YYNGEE. V lost 2 bases and J 0 bases, leaving 18 bases between the germline ends. The CDR3 is made up of 18 amino acids. This entry comes from a study of shared clonotypes between healthy human individuals. The study's findings and limits: The small donor group covered limited genetic and exposure diversity.

At a deep level, the assay was run. TCRdb's table, derived via immunoSEQ multiplex PCR, lists solely in-frame clones and lacks some. The repertoire holds about 470,000 clones, with 79% as singletons. The sequence was collected from a woman in her forties in good health. Some clones in this sample may be carry-over from other donors' samples. The chain links TRBV9 to TRBJ1-3; a possible D gene is TRBD1 (6 bases). The specimen sequenced was PBMCs. CDR3 DNA sequence: TGTGCCAGCAGCGTTCGGGACAATCGCCCCGGCTCTGGAAACACCATATATTTT. Its translation is CASSVRDNRPGSGNTIYF.